This note documents a single TCR beta chain sequence. The data belong to a study of control samples from healthy donors and cancer patients. CDR1 and CDR2 (germline): MDHEN, SYDVKM. CDR3 length: 14 amino acids. V was trimmed by 2 bases and J by 1 base, leaving 5 bases between them. Here immunoSEQ multiplex PCR was the method, and the copy in TCRdb shows in-frame clones only, minus some. The sample has 95,000 to 150,000 clones, more than 85% seen once. The gene calls are TRBV28 and TRBJ2-2; D is possibly TRBD1 or TRBD2 (5 bases each). The specimen sequenced was blood. The source of this sequence is a woman aged 18 to 35 in good health. The CDR3 nucleotides are TGTGCCAGCAGTTTAGGGGGGAACACCGGGGAGCTGTTTTTT. Amino acid sequence: CASSLGGNTGELFF.